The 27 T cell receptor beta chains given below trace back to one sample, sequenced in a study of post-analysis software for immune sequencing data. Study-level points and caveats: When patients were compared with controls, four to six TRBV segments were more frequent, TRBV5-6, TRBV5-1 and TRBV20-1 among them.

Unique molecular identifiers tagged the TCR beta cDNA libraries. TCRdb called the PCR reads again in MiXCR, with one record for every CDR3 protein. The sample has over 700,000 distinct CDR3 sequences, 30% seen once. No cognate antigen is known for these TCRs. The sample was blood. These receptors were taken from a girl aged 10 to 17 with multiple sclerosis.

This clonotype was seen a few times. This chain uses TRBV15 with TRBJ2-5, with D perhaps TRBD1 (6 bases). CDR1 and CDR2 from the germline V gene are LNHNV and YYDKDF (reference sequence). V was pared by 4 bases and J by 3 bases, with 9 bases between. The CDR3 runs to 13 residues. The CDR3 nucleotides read TGTGCCACCAGCACGAGGACAGAAGAGACCCAGTACTTC. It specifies CATSTRTEETQYF. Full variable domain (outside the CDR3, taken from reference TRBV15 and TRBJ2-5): DAMVIQNPRYQVTQFGKPVTLSCSQTLNHNVMYWYQQKSSQAPKLLFHYYDKDFNNEADTPDNFQSRRPNTSFCFLDIRSPGLGDTAMYLCATSTRTEETQYFGPGTRLLVL.

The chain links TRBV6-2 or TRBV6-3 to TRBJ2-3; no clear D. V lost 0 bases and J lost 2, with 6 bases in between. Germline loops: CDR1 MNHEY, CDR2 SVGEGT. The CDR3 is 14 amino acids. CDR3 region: CASSYSAPTDTQYF. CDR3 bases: TGTGCCAGCAGTTACTCGGCCCCCACAGATACGCAGTATTTT.

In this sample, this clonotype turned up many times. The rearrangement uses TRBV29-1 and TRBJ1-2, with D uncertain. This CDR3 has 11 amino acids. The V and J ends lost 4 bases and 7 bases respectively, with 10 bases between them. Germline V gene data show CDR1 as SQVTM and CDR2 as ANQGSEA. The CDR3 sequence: CSVGAVRGYTF. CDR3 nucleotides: TGCAGCGTTGGGGCCGTCCGTGGCTACACCTTC.

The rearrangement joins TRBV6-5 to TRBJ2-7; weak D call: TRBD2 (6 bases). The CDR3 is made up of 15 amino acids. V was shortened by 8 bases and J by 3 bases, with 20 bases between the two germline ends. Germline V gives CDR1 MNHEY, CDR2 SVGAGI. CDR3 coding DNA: TGTGCCAGCTTGGACCCGCGGGGAAACCGCTACGAGCAGTACTTC. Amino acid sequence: CASLDPRGNRYEQYF.

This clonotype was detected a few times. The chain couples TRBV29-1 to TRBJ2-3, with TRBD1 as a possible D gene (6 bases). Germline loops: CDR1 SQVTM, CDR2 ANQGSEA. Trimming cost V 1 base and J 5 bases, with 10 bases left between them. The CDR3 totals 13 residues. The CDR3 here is CSVEVTGIDTQYF. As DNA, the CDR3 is TGCAGCGTTGAAGTAACAGGGATAGATACGCAGTATTTT.

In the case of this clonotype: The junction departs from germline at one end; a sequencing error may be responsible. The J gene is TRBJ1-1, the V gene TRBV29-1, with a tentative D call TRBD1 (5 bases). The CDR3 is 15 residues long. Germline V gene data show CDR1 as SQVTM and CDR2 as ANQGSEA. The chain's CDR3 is CGVDRSGVGRTEAFF. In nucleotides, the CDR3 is TGCGGCGTTGACAGATCCGGGGTAGGGCGCACTGAAGCTTTCTTT.

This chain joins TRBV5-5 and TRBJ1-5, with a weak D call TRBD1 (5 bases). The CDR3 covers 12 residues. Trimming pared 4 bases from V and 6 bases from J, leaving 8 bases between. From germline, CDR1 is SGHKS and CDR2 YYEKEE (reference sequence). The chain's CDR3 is CASSMGGQPQHF. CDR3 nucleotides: TGTGCCAGCAGCATGGGGGGTCAGCCCCAGCATTTT.

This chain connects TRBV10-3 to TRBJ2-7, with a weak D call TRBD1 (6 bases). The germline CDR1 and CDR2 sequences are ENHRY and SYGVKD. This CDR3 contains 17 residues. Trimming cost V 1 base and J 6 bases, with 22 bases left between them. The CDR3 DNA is TGTGCCATCAGTGAGTTAGGTGCCGGGTCGACCAGGGGCGAGCAGTACTTC. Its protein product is CAISELGAGSTRGEQYF.

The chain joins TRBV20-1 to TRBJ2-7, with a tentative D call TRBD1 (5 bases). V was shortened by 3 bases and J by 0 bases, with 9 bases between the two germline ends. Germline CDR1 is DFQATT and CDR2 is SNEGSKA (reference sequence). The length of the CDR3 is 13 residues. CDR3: CSARDKYSYEQYF. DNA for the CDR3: TGCAGTGCTAGGGACAAATACTCCTACGAGCAGTACTTC.

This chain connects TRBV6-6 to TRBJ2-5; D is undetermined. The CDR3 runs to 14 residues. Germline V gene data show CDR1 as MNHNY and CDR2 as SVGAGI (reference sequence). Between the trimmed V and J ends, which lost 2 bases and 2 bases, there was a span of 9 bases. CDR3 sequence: CASSYLNRQETQYF. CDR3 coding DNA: TGTGCCAGCAGTTACCTGAACAGACAAGAGACCCAGTACTTC.

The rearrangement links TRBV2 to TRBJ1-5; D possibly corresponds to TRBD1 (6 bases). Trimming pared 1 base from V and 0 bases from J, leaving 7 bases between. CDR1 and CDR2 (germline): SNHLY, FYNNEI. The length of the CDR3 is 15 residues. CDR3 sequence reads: CASSEGQVSNQPQHF. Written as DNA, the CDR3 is TGTGCCAGCAGTGAAGGACAGGTTAGCAATCAGCCCCAGCATTTT. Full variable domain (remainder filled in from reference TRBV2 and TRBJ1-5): EPEVTQTPSHQVTQMGQEVILRCVPISNHLYFYWYRQILGQKVEFLVSFYNNEISEKSEIFDDQFSVERPDGSNFTLKIRSTKLEDSAMYFCASSEGQVSNQPQHFGDGTRLSIL.

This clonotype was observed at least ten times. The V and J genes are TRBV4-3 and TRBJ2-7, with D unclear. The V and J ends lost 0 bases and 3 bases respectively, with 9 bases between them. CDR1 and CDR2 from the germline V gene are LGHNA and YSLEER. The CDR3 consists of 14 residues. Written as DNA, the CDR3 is TGCGCCAGCAGCCAAGAGGCGGCAAACTACGAGCAGTACTTC. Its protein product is CASSQEAANYEQYF.

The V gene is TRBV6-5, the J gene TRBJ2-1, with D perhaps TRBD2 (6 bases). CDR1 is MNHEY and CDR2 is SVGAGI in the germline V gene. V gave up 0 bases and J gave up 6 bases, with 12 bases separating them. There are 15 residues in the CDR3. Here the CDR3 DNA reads TGTGCCAGCAGTTACTCCCCGGGACTCACCAATGAGCAGTTCTTC. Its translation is CASSYSPGLTNEQFF.

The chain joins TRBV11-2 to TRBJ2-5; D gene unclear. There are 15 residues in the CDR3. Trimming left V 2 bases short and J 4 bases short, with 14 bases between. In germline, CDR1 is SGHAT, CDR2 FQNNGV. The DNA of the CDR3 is TGTGCCAGCAGCTTACTAGTAGGGTTGGGAGAGACCCAGTACTTC. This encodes CASSLLVGLGETQYF.

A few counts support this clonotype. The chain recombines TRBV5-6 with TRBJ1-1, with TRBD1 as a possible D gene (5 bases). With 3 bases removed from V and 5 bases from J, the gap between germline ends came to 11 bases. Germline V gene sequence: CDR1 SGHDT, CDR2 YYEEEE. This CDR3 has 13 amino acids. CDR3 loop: CASSSLGGTEAFF. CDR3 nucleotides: TGTGCCAGCAGCTCCTTGGGGGGAACTGAAGCTTTCTTT.

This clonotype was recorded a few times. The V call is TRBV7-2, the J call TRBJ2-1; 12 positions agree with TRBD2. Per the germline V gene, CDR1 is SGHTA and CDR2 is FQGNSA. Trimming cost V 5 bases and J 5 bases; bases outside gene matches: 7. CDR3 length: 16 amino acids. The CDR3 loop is CASSLGLAGIDNEQFF. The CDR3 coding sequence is TGTGCCAGCAGCCTGGGACTAGCGGGTATAGACAATGAGCAGTTCTTC.

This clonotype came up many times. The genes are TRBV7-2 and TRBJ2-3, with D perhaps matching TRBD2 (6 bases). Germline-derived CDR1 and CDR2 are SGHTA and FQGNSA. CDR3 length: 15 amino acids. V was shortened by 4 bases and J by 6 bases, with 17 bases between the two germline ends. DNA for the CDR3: TGTGCCAGCAGCTCATGGGACTTCGATCGGGATACGCAGTATTTT. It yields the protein CASSSWDFDRDTQYF.

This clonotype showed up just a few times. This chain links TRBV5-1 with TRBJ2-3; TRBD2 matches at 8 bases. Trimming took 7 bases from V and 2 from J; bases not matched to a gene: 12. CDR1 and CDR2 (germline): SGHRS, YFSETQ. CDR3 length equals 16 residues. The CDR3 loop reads CASGPGGGRSTDTQYF. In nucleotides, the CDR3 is TGCGCCAGCGGCCCCGGTGGCGGGAGGTCCACAGATACGCAGTATTTT.

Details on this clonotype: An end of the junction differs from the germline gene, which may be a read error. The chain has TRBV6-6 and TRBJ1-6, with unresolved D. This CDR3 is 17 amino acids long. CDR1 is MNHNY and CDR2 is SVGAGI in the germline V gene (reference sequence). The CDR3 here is CASSSTATREPNLPLHF. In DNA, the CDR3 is TGTGCCAGCAGTTCCACAGCGACACGGGAACCTAATTTACCCCTCCACTTT.

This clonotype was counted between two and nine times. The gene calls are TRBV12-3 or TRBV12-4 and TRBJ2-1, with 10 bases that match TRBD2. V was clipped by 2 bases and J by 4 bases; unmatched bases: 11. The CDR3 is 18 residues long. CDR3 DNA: TGTGCCAGCAGTTTAAAAAGATCTAGGACTAGCGGTTACAATGAGCAGTTCTTC. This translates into CASSLKRSRTSGYNEQFF.

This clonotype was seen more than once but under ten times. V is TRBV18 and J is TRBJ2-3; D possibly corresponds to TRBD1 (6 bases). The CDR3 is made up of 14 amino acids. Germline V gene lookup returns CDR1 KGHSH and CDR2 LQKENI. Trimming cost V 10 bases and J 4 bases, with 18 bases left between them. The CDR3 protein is CATKTGTRPDTQYF. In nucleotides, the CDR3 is TGTGCCACCAAGACAGGAACAAGACCAGATACGCAGTATTTT.

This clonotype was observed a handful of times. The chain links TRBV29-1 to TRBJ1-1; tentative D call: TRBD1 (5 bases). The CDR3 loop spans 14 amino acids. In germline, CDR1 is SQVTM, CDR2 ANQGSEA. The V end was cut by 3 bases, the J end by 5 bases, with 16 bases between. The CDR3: CSVDGGWGWTEAFF. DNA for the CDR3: TGCAGCGTTGACGGAGGGTGGGGGTGGACTGAAGCTTTCTTT.

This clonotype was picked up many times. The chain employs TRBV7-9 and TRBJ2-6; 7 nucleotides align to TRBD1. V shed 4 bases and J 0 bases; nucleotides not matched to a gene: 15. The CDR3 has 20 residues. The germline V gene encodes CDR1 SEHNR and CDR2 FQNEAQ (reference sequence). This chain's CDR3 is CASSSQDPGQSPSGANVLTF. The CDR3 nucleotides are TGTGCCAGCAGCTCCCAGGACCCGGGACAGAGTCCCTCTGGGGCCAACGTCCTGACTTTC.

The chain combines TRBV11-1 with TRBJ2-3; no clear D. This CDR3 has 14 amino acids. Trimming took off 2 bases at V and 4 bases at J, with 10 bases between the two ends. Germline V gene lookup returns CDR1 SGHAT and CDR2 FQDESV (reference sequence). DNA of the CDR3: TGTGCCAGCAGCTTACCGATTGAGGCAGATACGCAGTATTTT. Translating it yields CASSLPIEADTQYF. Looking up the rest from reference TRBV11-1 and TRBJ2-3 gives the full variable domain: EAEVAQSPRYKITEKSQAVAFWCDPISGHATLYWYRQILGQGPELLVQFQDESVVDDSQLPKDRFSAERLKGVDSTLKIQPAELGDSAMYLCASSLPIEADTQYFGPGTRLTVL.

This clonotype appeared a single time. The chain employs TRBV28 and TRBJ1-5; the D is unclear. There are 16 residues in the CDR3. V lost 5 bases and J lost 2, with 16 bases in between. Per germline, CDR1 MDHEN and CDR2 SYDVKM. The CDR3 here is CASSPAGRAGNQPQHF. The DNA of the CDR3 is TGTGCCAGCAGTCCGGCGGGAAGGGCTGGCAATCAGCCCCAGCATTTT.

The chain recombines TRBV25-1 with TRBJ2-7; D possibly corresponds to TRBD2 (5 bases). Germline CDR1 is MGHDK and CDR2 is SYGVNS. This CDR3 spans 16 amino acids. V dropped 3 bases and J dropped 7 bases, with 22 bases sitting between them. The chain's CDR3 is CASSDLTSLRLGEQYF. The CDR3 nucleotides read TGTGCCAGCAGTGACCTCACTAGTCTTAGATTGGGGGAGCAGTACTTC.

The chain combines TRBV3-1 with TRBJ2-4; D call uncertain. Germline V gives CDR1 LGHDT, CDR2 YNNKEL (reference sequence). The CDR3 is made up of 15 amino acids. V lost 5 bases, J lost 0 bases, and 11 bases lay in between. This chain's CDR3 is CASSGRSIAKNIQYF. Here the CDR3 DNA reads TGTGCCAGCAGCGGGCGCAGTATAGCCAAAAACATTCAGTACTTC.